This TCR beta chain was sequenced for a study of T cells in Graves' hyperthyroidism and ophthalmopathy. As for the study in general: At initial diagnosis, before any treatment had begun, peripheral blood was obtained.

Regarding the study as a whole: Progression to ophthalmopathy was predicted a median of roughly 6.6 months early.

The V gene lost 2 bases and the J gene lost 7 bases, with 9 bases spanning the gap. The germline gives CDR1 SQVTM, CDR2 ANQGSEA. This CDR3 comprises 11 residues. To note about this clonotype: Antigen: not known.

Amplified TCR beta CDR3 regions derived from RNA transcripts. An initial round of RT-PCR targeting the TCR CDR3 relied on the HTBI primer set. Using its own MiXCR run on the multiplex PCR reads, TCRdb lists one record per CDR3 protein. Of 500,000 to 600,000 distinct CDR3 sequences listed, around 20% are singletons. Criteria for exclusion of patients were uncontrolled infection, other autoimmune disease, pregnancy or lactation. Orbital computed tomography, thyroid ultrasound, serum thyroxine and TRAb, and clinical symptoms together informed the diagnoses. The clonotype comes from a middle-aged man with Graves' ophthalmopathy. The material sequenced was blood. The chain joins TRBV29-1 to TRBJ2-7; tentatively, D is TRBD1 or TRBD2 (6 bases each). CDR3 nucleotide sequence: TGCAGCGTTGAAAAGGGGGGTGAGCAGTACTTC. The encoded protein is CSVEKGGEQYF.